The entry that follows covers one T cell receptor beta chain sequence. Its target is not known. Time point meaning: week 23, last vaccination. The investigators gave 300 ug of mutant IDH1 20-mer peptide in each vaccine dose, together with topical imiquimod. The assay was immunoSEQ multiplex PCR, and TCRdb's table has in-frame clones only and misses some. The sample shows approximately 67,000 clones, roughly 84% of them seen only once. This specimen comes from a study of a mutant IDH1 vaccine in newly diagnosed glioma. The sequence derives from a young man with glioma. The specimen was PBMCs, collected from a glioma patient whose treatment included an IDH1 peptide vaccine.

The CDR3 reads CASSWVPYNEQFF. CDR3 nucleotide sequence: TGTGCCAGCAGCTGGGTGCCCTACAATGAGCAGTTCTTC. J is TRBJ2-1 and V is TRBV7-8; D gene unclear. Trimming took off 4 bases at V and 2 bases at J, with 6 bases between the two ends. This CDR3 has 13 residues. Germline V gene lookup returns CDR1 SGHVS and CDR2 FQNEAQ.